These T cell receptor beta chains were read from a single sample in a study of cytomegalovirus exposure and HLA in healthy donors. Using immunoSEQ multiplex PCR, the repertoire was profiled, and TCRdb retains in-frame clones only, with some absent. This table has about 160,000 clones, approximately 75% appearing once. The sequenced material came from PBMCs. The receptors originated from a man aged 45-65 years in good health and CMV-seropositive. Each CDR3 is given with its conserved first and last residue. D genes are given only for firm matches. Part of the rows lack a size; the others show once, few, many or a class for expanded clones.

v_call	cdr3_length	j_call	d_call	clone_size	cdr3_nt	cdr3_aa
TRBV11-2	13	TRBJ1-2	.	few	TGTGCCAGCAGCTTTGGCGGGTCCTATGGCTACACCTTC	CASSFGGSYGYTF
TRBV20-1	11	TRBJ1-2	.	once	TGCAGTGCCGAGAGACAGTATGGCTACACCTTC	CSAERQYGYTF
TRBV5-1	14	TRBJ1-2	.	.	TGCGCCAGCAGCTTGGACAGGGCCAACTATGGCTACACCTTC	CASSLDRANYGYTF
TRBV5-1	14	TRBJ2-5	.	.	TGCGCCAGCAGCCACAGGCCACTCCAAGAGACCCAGTACTTC	CASSHRPLQETQYF
TRBV6-5	13	TRBJ1-2	.	.	TGTGCCAGCAGTTACCCGGCGGCAGTCGGCTACACCTTC	CASSYPAAVGYTF
TRBV7-8	17	TRBJ1-5	.	.	TGTGCCAGCAGCCCCGCCGGGACATCTTATAGCAATCAGCCCCAGCATTTT	CASSPAGTSYSNQPQHF
TRBV7-2	15	TRBJ2-1	.	.	TGTGCCAGCAGCTTAGATAGGGGCTCCTACAATGAGCAGTTCTTC	CASSLDRGSYNEQFF
TRBV19	15	TRBJ2-1	TRBD1	.	TGTGCCAGTAGTAGATCCAGGGGGCTTTACAATGAGCAGTTCTTC	CASSRSRGLYNEQFF
TRBV9	14	TRBJ2-2	.	.	TGTGCCAGCAATTCCCAGGGTGCCACCGGGGAGCTGTTTTTT	CASNSQGATGELFF
TRBV6-1	15	TRBJ2-5	.	.	TGTGCCAGCAGTGAAGGGGCAGGAGGGTTAGAGACCCAGTACTTC	CASSEGAGGLETQYF
TRBV7-2	15	TRBJ1-5	.	.	TGTGCCAGCAGCTTAGACAGAGCAAGCAATCAGCCCCAGCATTTT	CASSLDRASNQPQHF
TRBV11-2	16	TRBJ1-5	.	.	TGTGCCAGCAGCTTAGACGGACACTCGAGCAATCAGCCCCAGCATTTT	CASSLDGHSSNQPQHF
TRBV25-1	14	TRBJ2-5	TRBD2	.	TGTGCCAGCAGTGTTGGACTAGCTGTAGAGACCCAGTACTTC	CASSVGLAVETQYF
TRBV9	17	TRBJ1-1	TRBD1	.	TGTGCCAGCAGCGTAGGGCCCGGGACAGGGATGAACACTGAAGCTTTCTTT	CASSVGPGTGMNTEAFF
TRBV27	16	TRBJ2-1	.	.	TGTGCCAGCAGTTTAGGGGCGTCCGTGTCCTACAATGAGCAGTTCTTC	CASSLGASVSYNEQFF
TRBV15	15	TRBJ2-3	TRBD1	.	TGTGCCACTAGAGGCGTCGGGACAGGGTTGCTTTCTTTGTATTTT	CATRGVGTGLLSLYF
TRBV19	17	TRBJ1-1	.	once	TGTGCCAGTAGTATAGATCTGGGCAGGGTAGACGACACTGAAGCTTTCTTT	CASSIDLGRVDDTEAFF
TRBV14	16	TRBJ1-1	.	few	TGTGCCAGCAGCCAAGAGTTACTATCAAAGAACACTGAAGCTTTCTTT	CASSQELLSKNTEAFF
TRBV19	15	TRBJ1-4	TRBD1	.	TGTGCCAGTAGAAAAACCGGGACAGTTAATGAAAAACTGTTTTTT	CASRKTGTVNEKLFF
TRBV6-5	13	TRBJ2-5	.	few	TGTGCCAGCAGCAAGAGGGGGTCGGAGACCCAGTACTTC	CASSKRGSETQYF
TRBV10-1	13	TRBJ1-5	.	.	TGCGCCAGCAGTGCCAGGGTAGGGCAGCCCCAGCATTTT	CASSARVGQPQHF
TRBV7-9	14	TRBJ1-5	.	.	TGTGCCAGCGAACCGGCCGGGGGGCCTCAGCCCCAGCATTTT	CASEPAGGPQPQHF
TRBV4-3	17	TRBJ1-1	TRBD1	once	TGCGCCAGCAGCCAGACAGGGGGGGACAGGGGGGACACTGAAGCTTTCTTT	CASSQTGGDRGDTEAFF
TRBV5-1	13	TRBJ1-6	.	.	TGCGCCAGCAGCTTGGCCCTCAACAGGGATCTCCACTTT	CASSLALNRDLHF
TRBV5-4	16	TRBJ2-1	TRBD2	.	TGTGCCAGCAGCCTGCTAGCGGGTAGCTCCTACAATGAGCAGTTCTTC	CASSLLAGSSYNEQFF
TRBV19	13	TRBJ2-1	TRBD2	few	TGTGCCAGTAGTATAGGGACTAGTGGGGTTCAGTTCTTC	CASSIGTSGVQFF
TRBV27	13	TRBJ1-2	.	few	TGTGCCAGCAGTTTAGGGACAAACTATGGCTACACCTTC	CASSLGTNYGYTF
TRBV6-5	14	TRBJ2-3	.	.	TGTGCCAGCAGTTACTCGAAGGGGCGAGATACGCAGTATTTT	CASSYSKGRDTQYF
TRBV7-6	16	TRBJ1-1	TRBD1	few	TGTGCCAGCAGCTTCCACAGGGGGCGGGCGGAGACTGAAGCTTTCTTT	CASSFHRGRAETEAFF
TRBV19	14	TRBJ2-2	TRBD2	.	TGTGCCAGTAGTATCCTAGCGGGGACCGGGGAGCTGTTTTTT	CASSILAGTGELFF
TRBV5-6	14	TRBJ2-2	.	.	TGTGCCAGCAGCTTGGTTACAGCAACCGGGGAGCTGTTTTTT	CASSLVTATGELFF